The 18 T cell receptor beta chains listed next were all sequenced from one sample in a study of blood T cell repertoires in COVID-19. The protocol was immunoSEQ multiplex PCR, while the TCRdb copy is restricted to in-frame clones and leaves out a portion. The profile shows some 140,000 clones, about 89% of them singletons. Sequencing was carried out using peripheral blood. These receptors all come from a man aged 45-60 years with acute or convalescent COVID-19.

The CDR3: CASSPITGNQPQHF. The CDR3 nucleotides read TGCGCCAGCAGCCCGATCACAGGCAATCAGCCCCAGCATTTT. The chain is built from TRBV4-1 and TRBJ1-5; D is unclear. The CDR3 length is 14 residues. CDR1 is MGHRA, CDR2 YSYEKL, per germline. Trimming cost V 4 bases and J 2 bases, with 9 bases left between them.

The chain recombines TRBV11-2 with TRBJ2-1, with a possible D match to TRBD1 (6 bases). Germline CDR1 SGHAT, CDR2 FQNNGV. Trimming stripped 5 bases from V and 7 bases from J, with 15 bases between. The CDR3 length is 14 residues. CDR3 nucleotide sequence: TGTGCCAGCAGCACCCAGCTACAGGGTAATGAGCAGTTCTTC. As protein: CASSTQLQGNEQFF.

In this sample, this clone turned up once. The chain combines TRBV19 with TRBJ1-5; possibly TRBD1 for D (5 bases). This CDR3 is 20 amino acids long. V was shortened by 1 base and J by 2 bases, with 24 bases between the two germline ends. In germline, CDR1 is LNHDA, CDR2 SQIVND (reference sequence). CDR3 bases: TGTGCCAGTAGTATAGGTCATTCCAGGGTTTCCCCACGTGGCAATCAGCCCCAGCATTTT. Amino acid sequence: CASSIGHSRVSPRGNQPQHF.

This chain joins TRBV2 and TRBJ2-1, with 11 bases identical to TRBD2. Trimming removed 2 bases from V and 2 bases from J; junction bases left unmatched: 2. The CDR3 extends over 16 amino acids. Germline V gene sequence: CDR1 SNHLY, CDR2 FYNNEI. The CDR3 here is CASSETSGGAYNEQFF. The DNA of the CDR3 is TGTGCCAGCAGTGAAACTAGCGGGGGAGCCTACAATGAGCAGTTCTTC.

The V gene is TRBV18, the J gene TRBJ2-7; perhaps TRBD2 as D (5 bases). The CDR3 length is 11 residues. Germline lookup yields CDR1 KGHSH and CDR2 LQKENI. V was pared by 2 bases and J by 9 bases, with 8 bases between. This CDR3 is CASSPSEVQYF. In DNA form, the CDR3 reads TGTGCCAGCTCACCATCGGAGGTGCAGTACTTC.

The genes are TRBV19 and TRBJ1-3; 7 nucleotides agree with TRBD1. The germline V gene encodes CDR1 LNHDA and CDR2 SQIVND (reference sequence). The CDR3 is 15 residues long. After removal of 3 bases from V and 0 bases from J, the junction contained 2 bases not matched to a gene. In nucleotides, the CDR3 is TGTGCCAGTAGTATCGGGACAGTCTCTGGAAACACCATATATTTT. Protein: CASSIGTVSGNTIYF.

The CDR3, as DNA: TGCGCCAGCAGCCATCCCCTCGGGACAGGGGACACCGGGGAGCTGTTTTTT. Protein product: CASSHPLGTGDTGELFF. V usage is TRBV4-3 and J usage is TRBJ2-2; 10 positions agree with TRBD1. The CDR3 is 17 residues long. Per the germline V gene, CDR1 is LGHNA and CDR2 is YSLEER. V gave up 3 bases and J gave up 3 bases; unmatched junction bases: 7.

In DNA form, the CDR3 reads TGTGCCAGCAGCTCGTGGACAGGGTACGGAAACACCATATATTTT. This translates into CASSSWTGYGNTIYF. This chain joins TRBV7-9 and TRBJ1-3; 8 positions match TRBD1. The CDR3 consists of 15 residues. Germline values: CDR1 SEHNR, CDR2 FQNEAQ (reference sequence). V was pared by 4 bases and J by 4 bases, with 6 bases of the junction left unmatched.

The chain combines TRBV7-2 with TRBJ1-3; the D is unclear. V was trimmed by 3 bases and J by 4 bases, leaving 10 bases between them. Germline V gives CDR1 SGHTA, CDR2 FQGNSA. The CDR3 is 14 residues long. The CDR3 is CASSFSVAGNTIYF. The CDR3 nucleotides are TGTGCCAGCAGCTTCTCAGTAGCCGGAAACACCATATATTTT.

The rearrangement links TRBV2 to TRBJ1-2; a possible D gene is TRBD1 (5 bases). Germline V gene data show CDR1 as SNHLY and CDR2 as FYNNEI. V was shortened by 3 bases and J by 7 bases, with 15 bases between the two germline ends. There are 14 residues in the CDR3. DNA of the CDR3: TGTGCCAGCAGTGATATCGACAGTTGGTTTGGCTACACCTTC. Its translation: CASSDIDSWFGYTF.

This rearrangement joins TRBV24-1 to TRBJ2-1, with D tentatively TRBD1 (6 bases). Germline V gives CDR1 KGHDR, CDR2 SFDVKD. Trimming cost V 4 bases and J 8 bases, with 20 bases left between them. This CDR3 is built from 16 residues. Written as DNA, the CDR3 is TGTGCCACCAGTGAATCGAGAGGGCAGGGGAGTGATGAGCAGTTCTTC. Protein: CATSESRGQGSDEQFF.

Turning to this clone: At one of its ends the junction is not consistent with the germline gene, which may arise from a read error. The chain couples TRBV2 to TRBJ1-2; no clear D. The CDR3 sequence is 10 residues long. The germline V gene encodes CDR1 SNHLY and CDR2 FYNNEI. This CDR3 is CASSGPSPPF. As DNA, the CDR3 is TGTGCCAGCAGTGGGCCCTCCCCCCCTTTC.

The rearrangement joins TRBV7-9 to TRBJ1-1; D might be TRBD1 (5 bases). CDR1 is SEHNR, CDR2 FQNEAQ, per germline (reference sequence). Between the trimmed V and J ends, which lost 10 bases and 1 base, there was a span of 13 bases. The CDR3 length is 13 residues. CDR3 nucleotides: TGTGCCATTCCGGGGGTCAGGAACACTGAAGCTTTCTTT. Translation gives CAIPGVRNTEAFF. The whole variable domain, remainder taken from reference TRBV7-9 and TRBJ1-1, is DTGVSQNPRHKITKRGQNVTFRCDPISEHNRLYWYRQTLGQGPEFLTYFQNEAQLEKSRLLSDRFSAERPKGSFSTLEIQRTEQGDSAMYLCAIPGVRNTEAFFGQGTRLTVV.

This sequence joins TRBV5-5 and TRBJ1-5; D remains ambiguous. Germline CDR1 is SGHKS and CDR2 is YYEKEE (reference sequence). Trimming shortened V by 4 bases and J by 4 bases, and 12 bases separated the two germline ends. There are 14 residues in the CDR3. The CDR3: CASSPSSVNQPQHF. The CDR3 DNA sequence: TGTGCCAGCAGCCCCTCGAGTGTTAATCAGCCCCAGCATTTT. The variable domain in full, with the rest retrieved from reference TRBV5-5 and TRBJ1-5, is DAGVTQSPTHLIKTRGQQVTLRCSPISGHKSVSWYQQVLGQGPQFIFQYYEKEERGRGNFPDRFSARQFPNYSSELNVNALLLGDSALYLCASSPSSVNQPQHFGDGTRLSIL.

This chain uses TRBV28 with TRBJ2-1, with 9 bases fitting TRBD2. The junction had 6 bases not matched to a gene; V was cut back by 2 bases and J by 7 bases. Looked up from germline, CDR1 is MDHEN and CDR2 is SYDVKM. The CDR3 runs to 15 residues. CDR3 nucleotides: TGTGCCAGCAGTTTAGCGGGAGGGGCTTGGAATGAGCAGTTCTTC. Translating it yields CASSLAGGAWNEQFF.

The gene calls are TRBV19 and TRBJ1-2, with 9 bases aligning to TRBD1. Unmatched junction bases numbered 16, after V lost 9 bases and J lost 5 bases. Germline CDR1 is LNHDA and CDR2 is SQIVND (reference sequence). The CDR3 contains 16 residues. The CDR3 nucleotides read TGTGCCAGCGCCGGACAGGGGTTCTTGTCCTCGTATGGCTACACCTTC. Translated: CASAGQGFLSSYGYTF.

This chain joins TRBV28 and TRBJ2-2; D perhaps matches TRBD1 (6 bases). There are 18 residues in the CDR3. V gave up 6 bases and J gave up 2 bases, with 22 bases separating them. The germline CDR1 and CDR2 sequences are MDHEN and SYDVKM. CDR3 in DNA: TGTGCCAGCAGCCTCGTATTTGGTAGGACAGTTAACACCGGGGAGCTGTTTTTT. This translates into CASSLVFGRTVNTGELFF.

CDR3 amino acids: CASSVADSSNQPQHF. The CDR3 coding sequence is TGTGCCAGTAGTGTGGCGGACAGTAGCAATCAGCCCCAGCATTTT. The chain joins TRBV19 to TRBJ1-5; D perhaps matches TRBD1 (6 bases). This CDR3 spans 15 amino acids. The germline V gene has CDR1 LNHDA and CDR2 SQIVND (reference sequence). V lost 5 bases and J lost 0, with 11 bases in between.